Following are 11 T cell receptor beta chains from one sample sequenced in a study of blood T cells in healthy people across ages. For the second PCR, which ran for roughly 6 to 12 cycles, a sample-barcoded 5' primer and a J-beta primer mix were used. TCRdb re-derived calls from the 5' RACE reads in MiXCR, one entry per CDR3 protein. This table holds 1.5 million to 2 million distinct CDR3 sequences, around 35% found once. Sequenced sample: blood. The receptors were gathered from a woman in her 30s in good health.

The V call is TRBV27, the J call TRBJ2-3; the match to TRBD2 covers 10 bases. Unmatched junction bases numbered 13, after V lost 3 bases and J lost 4 bases. Germline CDR1 reads MNHEY; CDR2 reads SMNVEV (reference sequence). The CDR3 is 18 amino acids. CDR3 in DNA: TGTGCCAGCAGTTTCGGGCTAGCGGGAGAGTGGAGGGCAGATACGCAGTATTTT. Its translation: CASSFGLAGEWRADTQYF.

The V and J genes are TRBV20-1 and TRBJ1-1, with D maybe TRBD1 (5 bases). V was pared by 3 bases and J by 3 bases, with 14 bases between. The germline V gene has CDR1 DFQATT and CDR2 SNEGSKA (reference sequence). The CDR3 is 14 amino acids. The CDR3 DNA reads as TGCAGTGCTAGCCCGGGGCGGTCTGACACTGAAGCTTTCTTT. It yields the protein CSASPGRSDTEAFF.

The chain has TRBV10-3 and TRBJ1-1; D remains unclear. The V gene lost 0 bases and the J gene lost 5 bases, with 16 bases spanning the gap. CDR1 and CDR2 from the germline V gene are ENHRY and SYGVKD. This CDR3 comprises 16 residues. In nucleotides, the CDR3 is TGTGCCATCAGTGAGTCTCCCCAAAAGGGTGGAACTGAAGCTTTCTTT. This sequence encodes CAISESPQKGGTEAFF.

This clonotype was counted ten times or more. This chain joins TRBV6-7 and TRBJ2-1; no reliable D call. TRBV6-7 is marked as an open reading frame, function uncertain. Trimming removed 2 bases at V and 7 bases at J, with 6 bases between. This CDR3 comprises 12 residues. CDR3 bases: TGTGCCAGCAGTTACCTGTATAATGAGCAGTTCTTC. Its translation is CASSYLYNEQFF.

The sample holds a few counts of this clonotype. J is TRBJ1-1 and V is TRBV13, with 9 bases matching TRBD1. Trimming cost V 5 bases and J 5 bases; bases outside gene matches: 3. CDR1 is PRHDT and CDR2 is FYEKMQ in the germline V gene (reference sequence). This CDR3 comprises 13 residues. CDR3 region: CASSRDRETEAFF. The CDR3 nucleotides are TGTGCCAGCAGCCGGGACAGGGAGACTGAAGCTTTCTTT.

The chain recombines TRBV7-9 with TRBJ2-5; D call uncertain. This CDR3 spans 14 amino acids. The germline V gene encodes CDR1 SEHNR and CDR2 FQNEAQ (reference sequence). V shed 5 bases and J shed 5 bases, with 15 bases lying between them. In DNA, the CDR3 is TGTGCCAGCAGCCCCCTCACATCCGCGGAGACCCAGTACTTC. Translation gives CASSPLTSAETQYF.

The gene calls are TRBV28 and TRBJ1-4; D may be TRBD1 (5 bases). Deletions cut 3 bases from V and 9 bases from J, with 20 bases between. Germline assignment: CDR1 MDHEN and CDR2 SYDVKM. The length of the CDR3 is 16 residues. The CDR3 DNA is TGTGCCAGCAGTTTTCGACGTGACAGAGACCGCAAAAAACTGTTTTTT. It is translated as CASSFRRDRDRKKLFF.

V usage is TRBV27 and J usage is TRBJ2-1; 7 bases match TRBD1. The CDR3 has 14 amino acids. Germline trimming cut 6 bases from V and 4 bases from J; bases unmatched to any gene: 6. Germline V gene lookup returns CDR1 MNHEY and CDR2 SMNVEV (reference sequence). The CDR3 DNA follows: TGTGCCAGCAGGGGTAGGGGACAGTACAATGAGCAGTTCTTC. Translated: CASRGRGQYNEQFF.

In its sample, this clonotype was seen a few times. The V and J genes are TRBV29-1 and TRBJ1-1; weak D call: TRBD1 (6 bases). V lost 6 bases, J lost 4 bases, and 12 bases lay in between. Germline CDR1 is SQVTM and CDR2 is ANQGSEA. The CDR3 length is 12 residues. The CDR3 sequence: CSVLGQGTEAFF. The CDR3 DNA reads as TGCAGCGTCCTGGGACAAGGCACTGAAGCTTTCTTT. Combining the CDR3 with reference TRBV29-1 and TRBJ1-1 gives the whole variable domain SAVISQKPSRDICQRGTSLTIQCQVDSQVTMMFWYRQQPGQSLTLIATANQGSEATYESGFVIDKFPISRPNLTFSTLTVSNMSPEDSSIYLCSVLGQGTEAFFGQGTRLTVV.

As for this clonotype: Compared with germline, one end of the junction differs, possibly owing to a read error. This chain uses TRBV4-1 with TRBJ2-1; 8 positions match TRBD1. CDR1 is MGHRA and CDR2 is YSYEKL in the germline V gene. This CDR3 comprises 16 residues. The CDR3 sequence: CASAATGTGTYNERFF. CDR3 nucleotide sequence: TGCGCCAGCGCAGCGACCGGGACAGGAACCTACAATGAGCGGTTCTTC.

This clonotype was found a few times. This chain joins TRBV20-1 and TRBJ1-2; 7 bases match TRBD1. V was clipped by 4 bases and J by 8 bases; unmatched bases: 7. CDR1 and CDR2 (germline): DFQATT, SNEGSKA (reference sequence). CDR3 length: 12 amino acids. The CDR3 nucleotides read TGCAGTGCTACTACAGGGGATATGGGCTACACCTTC. Amino acids: CSATTGDMGYTF.